One sample yielded the 11 T cell receptor beta chains listed below, sequenced in a study of control samples from healthy donors and cancer patients. Profiling relied on immunoSEQ multiplex PCR, and the TCRdb table lists in-frame clones only, not all of them. This sample carries approximately 150,000 clones, about 93% of them seen once, and the ten largest clones take 0.68%. Sequencing input: blood. These receptors were taken from a woman aged 25 to 39 in good health.

The gene calls are TRBV9 and TRBJ2-7; the D call may be TRBD1 or TRBD2 (5 bases each). Trimming took 0 bases from V and 5 from J, leaving 12 bases between them. The CDR3 length is 14 residues. The germline V gene has CDR1 SGDLS and CDR2 YYNGEE. The chain's CDR3 is CASSVDRGANEQYF. CDR3 coding DNA: TGTGCCAGCAGCGTAGATAGGGGAGCGAACGAGCAGTACTTC.

This clone was counted once. The genes are TRBV6-2 or TRBV6-3 and TRBJ2-7; a possible D gene is TRBD2 (5 bases). Germline lookup yields CDR1 MNHEY and CDR2 SVGEGT. This CDR3 is built from 19 residues. V lost 2 bases and J lost 0, with 23 bases in between. The CDR3 protein is CASSYPGWSERYYSYEQYF. The CDR3 bases are TGTGCCAGCAGTTACCCGGGGTGGAGCGAGCGATACTACTCCTACGAGCAGTACTTC.

V is TRBV4-2 and J is TRBJ2-5; 9 bases agree with TRBD2. The V gene end was trimmed by 1 base and the J gene end by 2 bases; junction bases not matched to a gene: 26. The length of the CDR3 is 23 residues. Germline CDR1 and CDR2: LGHNA and YNFKEQ. CDR3 nucleotide sequence: TGTGCCAGCAGCCAAGCCCACCCCGTCCCAGGGGCAGCGGGAGCGGGAGGTCAAGAGACCCAGTACTTC. It codes for CASSQAHPVPGAAGAGGQETQYF.

The chain joins TRBV6-4 to TRBJ2-1; maybe TRBD2 (7 bases). Per the germline V gene, CDR1 is MRHNA and CDR2 is SNTAGT. V shed 2 bases and J shed 5 bases, with 13 bases lying between them. This CDR3 comprises 15 residues. CDR3 in amino acids: CASSDQGSGNNEQFF. The CDR3, as DNA: TGTGCCAGCAGTGACCAGGGGAGCGGGAACAATGAGCAGTTCTTC.

This clone was counted between two and nine times. The chain combines TRBV19 with TRBJ1-1; 8 bases match TRBD1. Germline assignment: CDR1 LNHDA and CDR2 SQIVND (reference sequence). Unmatched junction bases numbered 3, after V lost 6 bases and J lost 0 bases. This CDR3 is 14 amino acids long. The CDR3 DNA reads as TGTGCCAGTAGGATGGACAGGGTGAACACTGAAGCTTTCTTT. Encoded protein: CASRMDRVNTEAFF. The full variable domain, with the rest looked up from reference TRBV19 and TRBJ1-1, is DGGITQSPKYLFRKEGQNVTLSCEQNLNHDAMYWYRQDPGQGLRLIYYSQIVNDFQKGDIAEGYSVSREKKESFPLTVTSAQKNPTAFYLCASRMDRVNTEAFFGQGTRLTVV.

The V gene is TRBV5-1, the J gene TRBJ2-1; tentatively, D is TRBD1 or TRBD2 (5 bases each). The CDR3 is made up of 15 amino acids. Between the trimmed V and J ends, which lost 5 bases and 8 bases, there was a span of 20 bases. The V gene's germline CDR1 is SGHRS and CDR2 YFSETQ. DNA for the CDR3: TGCGCCAGCAGTCCCTCCCCGGGGCCAGCTGATGAGCAGTTCTTC. Its translation is CASSPSPGPADEQFF. Full variable domain (missing parts from reference TRBV5-1 and TRBJ2-1): KAGVTQTPRYLIKTRGQQVTLSCSPISGHRSVSWYQQTPGQGLQFLFEYFSETQRNKGNFPGRFSGRQFSNSRSEMNVSTLELGDSALYLCASSPSPGPADEQFFGPGTRLTVL.

CDR3: CAWSVSDSAATYEQYF. Written as DNA, the CDR3 is TGTGCCTGGAGTGTATCAGATAGCGCGGCTACCTACGAGCAGTACTTC. The chain uses TRBV30 and TRBJ2-7; the D gene is possibly TRBD2 (5 bases). The V gene's germline CDR1 is GTSNPN and CDR2 SVGIG (reference sequence). V dropped 0 bases and J dropped 2 bases, with 17 bases sitting between them. The CDR3 runs 16 residues.

The rearrangement links TRBV9 to TRBJ2-7; 15 positions match TRBD2. This CDR3 has 17 residues. Trimming took 5 bases from V and 2 from J; bases not matched to a gene: 8. From germline, CDR1 is SGDLS and CDR2 YYNGEE. CDR3 nucleotide sequence: TGTGCCAGCAGTCCTGGACTAGCGGGAGGGCCCCCCTACGAGCAGTACTTC. It encodes CASSPGLAGGPPYEQYF. The entire variable domain, with the rest obtained from reference TRBV9 and TRBJ2-7, is as follows: DSGVTQTPKHLITATGQRVTLRCSPRSGDLSVYWYQQSLDQGLQFLIQYYNGEERAKGNILERFSAQQFPDLHSELNLSSLELGDSALYFCASSPGLAGGPPYEQYFGPGTRLTVT.

The chain has TRBV9 and TRBJ1-1; D unresolved. From germline, CDR1 is SGDLS and CDR2 YYNGEE. The length of the CDR3 is 14 residues. V was pared by 8 bases and J by 0 bases, with 14 bases between. CDR3 in amino acids: CARQTRNLNTEAFF. The DNA for the CDR3 is TGTGCCAGACAGACCCGAAACCTGAACACTGAAGCTTTCTTT.

This sequence joins TRBV24-1 and TRBJ2-2; 7 bases are shared with TRBD1. The CDR3 is made up of 15 amino acids. Germline assignment: CDR1 KGHDR and CDR2 SFDVKD. Trimming took 10 bases from V and 5 from J; bases not matched to a gene: 12. The CDR3: CATGDRARGTGELFF. The DNA for the CDR3 is TGTGCCACGGGAGACAGGGCTAGGGGGACCGGGGAGCTGTTTTTT.

The chain couples TRBV7-3 to TRBJ2-3; D uncertain. The CDR3 is 14 amino acids. The germline V and J ends were trimmed by 2 bases and 4 bases, with 10 bases remaining between them. Germline V CDR1 and CDR2: SGHTA, FQGTGA. The CDR3 DNA reads TGTGCCAGCAGCTTAGTAGGGCCCCCAGATACGCAGTATTTT. Protein: CASSLVGPPDTQYF.